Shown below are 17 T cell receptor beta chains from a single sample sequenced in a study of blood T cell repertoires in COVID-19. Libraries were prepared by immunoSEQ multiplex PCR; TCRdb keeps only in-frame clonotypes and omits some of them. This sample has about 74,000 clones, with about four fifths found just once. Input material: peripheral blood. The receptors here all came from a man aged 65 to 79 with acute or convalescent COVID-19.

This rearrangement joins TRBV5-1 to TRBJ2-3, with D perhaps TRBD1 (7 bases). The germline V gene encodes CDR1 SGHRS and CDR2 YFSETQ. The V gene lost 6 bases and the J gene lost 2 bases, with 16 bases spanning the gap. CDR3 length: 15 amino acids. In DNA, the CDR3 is TGCGCCAGCAACTCGGGGGACAGCAACACAGATACGCAGTATTTT. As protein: CASNSGDSNTDTQYF.

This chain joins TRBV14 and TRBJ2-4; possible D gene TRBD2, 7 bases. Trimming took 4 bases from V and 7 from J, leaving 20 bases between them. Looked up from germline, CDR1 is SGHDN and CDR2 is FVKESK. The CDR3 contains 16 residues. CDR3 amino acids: CASSPSGGGAGNIQYF. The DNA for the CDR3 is TGTGCCAGCAGCCCCTCTGGGGGGGGCGCTGGGAACATTCAGTACTTC.

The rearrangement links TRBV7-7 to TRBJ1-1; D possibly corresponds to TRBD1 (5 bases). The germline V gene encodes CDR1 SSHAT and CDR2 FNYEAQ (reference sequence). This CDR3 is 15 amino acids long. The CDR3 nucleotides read TGTGATCCTCAGGGCAGGAGGGATAAGAACACTGAAGCTTTCTTT. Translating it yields CDPQGRRDKNTEAFF.

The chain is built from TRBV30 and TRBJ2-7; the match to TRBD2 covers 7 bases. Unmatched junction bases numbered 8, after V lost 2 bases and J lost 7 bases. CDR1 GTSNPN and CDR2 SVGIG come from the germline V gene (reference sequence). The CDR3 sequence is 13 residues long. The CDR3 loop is CAWSPGRAGEQYF. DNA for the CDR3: TGTGCCTGGAGTCCGGGGAGGGCCGGAGAGCAGTACTTC.

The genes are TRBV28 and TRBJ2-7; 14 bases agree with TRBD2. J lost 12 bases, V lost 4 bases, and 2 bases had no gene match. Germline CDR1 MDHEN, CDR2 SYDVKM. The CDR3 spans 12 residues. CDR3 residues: CASSSGTSGRYF. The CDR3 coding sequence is TGTGCCAGCAGTTCCGGGACTAGCGGGAGGTACTTC. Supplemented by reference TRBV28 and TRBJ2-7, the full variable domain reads DVKVTQSSRYLVKRTGEKVFLECVQDMDHENMFWYRQDPGLGLRLIYFSYDVKMKEKGDIPEGYSVSREKKERFSLILESASTNQTSMYLCASSSGTSGRYFGPGTRLTVT.

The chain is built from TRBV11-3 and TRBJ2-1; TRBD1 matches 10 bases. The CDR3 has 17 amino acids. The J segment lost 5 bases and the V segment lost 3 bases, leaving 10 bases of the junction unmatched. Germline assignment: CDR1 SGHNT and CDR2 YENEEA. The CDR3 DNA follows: TGTGCCAGCAGCTTGGACAGGGGGTTAGCGTCGCACAATGAGCAGTTCTTC. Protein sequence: CASSLDRGLASHNEQFF.

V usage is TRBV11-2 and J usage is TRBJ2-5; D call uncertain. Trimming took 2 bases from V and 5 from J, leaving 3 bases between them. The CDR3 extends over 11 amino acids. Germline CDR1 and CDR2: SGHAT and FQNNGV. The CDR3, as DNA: TGTGCCAGCAGCTTACGGGAGACCCAGTACTTC. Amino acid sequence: CASSLRETQYF.

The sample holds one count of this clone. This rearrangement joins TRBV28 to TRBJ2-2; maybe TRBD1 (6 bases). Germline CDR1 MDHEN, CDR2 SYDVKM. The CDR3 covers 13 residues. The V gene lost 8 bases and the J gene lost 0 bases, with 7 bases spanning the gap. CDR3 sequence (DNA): TGTGCCAGCCACAGGGCGAACACCGGGGAGCTGTTTTTT. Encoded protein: CASHRANTGELFF. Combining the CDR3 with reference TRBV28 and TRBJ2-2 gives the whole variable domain DVKVTQSSRYLVKRTGEKVFLECVQDMDHENMFWYRQDPGLGLRLIYFSYDVKMKEKGDIPEGYSVSREKKERFSLILESASTNQTSMYLCASHRANTGELFFGEGSRLTVL.

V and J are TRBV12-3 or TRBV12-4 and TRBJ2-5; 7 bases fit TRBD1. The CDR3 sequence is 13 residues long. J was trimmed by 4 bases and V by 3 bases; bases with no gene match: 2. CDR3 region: CASSLTGLETQYF. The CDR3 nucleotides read TGTGCCAGCAGTTTGACAGGGTTAGAGACCCAGTACTTC.

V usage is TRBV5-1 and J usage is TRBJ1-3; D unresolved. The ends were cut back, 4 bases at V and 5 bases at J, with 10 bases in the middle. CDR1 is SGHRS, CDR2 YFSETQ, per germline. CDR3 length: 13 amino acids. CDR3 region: CASSPDNRNTIYF. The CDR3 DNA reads TGCGCCAGCAGCCCCGACAACCGAAACACCATATATTTT.

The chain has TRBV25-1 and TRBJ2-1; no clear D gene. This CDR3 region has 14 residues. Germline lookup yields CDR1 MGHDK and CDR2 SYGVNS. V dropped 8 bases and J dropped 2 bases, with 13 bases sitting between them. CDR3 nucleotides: TGTGCCAGCCGTGGCCTAAGCCCCTACAATGAGCAGTTCTTC. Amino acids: CASRGLSPYNEQFF.

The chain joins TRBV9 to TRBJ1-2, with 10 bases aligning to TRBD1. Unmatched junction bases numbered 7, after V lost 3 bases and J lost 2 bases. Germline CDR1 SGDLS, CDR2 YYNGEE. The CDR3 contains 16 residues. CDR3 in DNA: TGTGCCAGCAGCGCCCCTTGGGGACAGGGGAACTATGGCTACACCTTC. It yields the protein CASSAPWGQGNYGYTF.

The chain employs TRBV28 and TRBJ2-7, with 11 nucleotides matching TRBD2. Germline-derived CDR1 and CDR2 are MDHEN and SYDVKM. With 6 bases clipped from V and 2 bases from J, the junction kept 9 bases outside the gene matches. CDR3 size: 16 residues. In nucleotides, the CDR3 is TGTGCCAGCAGCCCGGGGGCTAGCGGGAGGACCTACGAGCAGTACTTC. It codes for CASSPGASGRTYEQYF.

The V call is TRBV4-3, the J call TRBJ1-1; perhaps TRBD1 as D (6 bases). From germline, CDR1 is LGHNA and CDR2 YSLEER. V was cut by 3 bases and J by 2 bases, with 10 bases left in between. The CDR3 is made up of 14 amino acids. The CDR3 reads CASSQTTGNTEAFF. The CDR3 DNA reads TGCGCCAGCAGCCAGACGACAGGTAACACTGAAGCTTTCTTT.

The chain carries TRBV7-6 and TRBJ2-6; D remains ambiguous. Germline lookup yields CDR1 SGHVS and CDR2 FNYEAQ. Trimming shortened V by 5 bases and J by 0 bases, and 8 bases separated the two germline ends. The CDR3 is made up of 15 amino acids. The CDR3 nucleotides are TGTGCCAGCAGCCACGAGCGCTCTGGGGCCAACGTCCTGACTTTC. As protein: CASSHERSGANVLTF.

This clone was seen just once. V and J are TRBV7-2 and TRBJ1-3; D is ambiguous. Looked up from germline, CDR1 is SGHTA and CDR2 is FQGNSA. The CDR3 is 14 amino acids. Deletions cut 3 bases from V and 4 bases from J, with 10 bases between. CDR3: CASSFREGGNTIYF. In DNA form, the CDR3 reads TGTGCCAGCAGCTTTCGGGAAGGGGGAAACACCATATATTTT. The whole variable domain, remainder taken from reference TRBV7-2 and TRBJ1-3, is GAGVSQSPSNKVTEKGKDVELRCDPISGHTALYWYRQSLGQGLEFLIYFQGNSAPDKSGLPSDRFSAERTGGSVSTLTIQRTQQEDSAVYLCASSFREGGNTIYFGEGSWLTVV.

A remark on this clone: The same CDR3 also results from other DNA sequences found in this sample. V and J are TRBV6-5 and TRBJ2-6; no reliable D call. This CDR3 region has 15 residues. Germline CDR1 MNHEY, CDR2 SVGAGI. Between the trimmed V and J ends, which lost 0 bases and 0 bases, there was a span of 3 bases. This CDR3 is CASSYSRSGANVLTF. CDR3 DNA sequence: TGTGCCAGCAGTTACTCCCGCTCTGGGGCCAACGTCCTGACTTTC.